This T cell receptor (beta chain) is drawn from a study of cytomegalovirus exposure and HLA in healthy donors. The PCR employed 60 Vbeta primers together with 13 Jbeta primers. Profiled with immunoSEQ multiplex PCR; TCRdb holds only in-frame clones, not every one. The table lists about 120,000 clones, around 75% of them singletons. The germline V and J ends were trimmed by 1 base and 5 bases, with 6 bases remaining between them. Per the germline V gene, CDR1 is MNHEY and CDR2 is SMNVEV (reference sequence). The length of the CDR3 is 13 residues. The sequenced sample consisted of PBMCs. The chain carries TRBV27 and TRBJ2-4; the D gene is possibly TRBD2 (5 bases). The sequence derives from a woman aged 25 to 39 in good health and CMV-seronegative. This chain's CDR3 is CASSLYGENIQYF. The CDR3 DNA is TGTGCCAGCAGTTTATACGGGGAAAACATTCAGTACTTC.